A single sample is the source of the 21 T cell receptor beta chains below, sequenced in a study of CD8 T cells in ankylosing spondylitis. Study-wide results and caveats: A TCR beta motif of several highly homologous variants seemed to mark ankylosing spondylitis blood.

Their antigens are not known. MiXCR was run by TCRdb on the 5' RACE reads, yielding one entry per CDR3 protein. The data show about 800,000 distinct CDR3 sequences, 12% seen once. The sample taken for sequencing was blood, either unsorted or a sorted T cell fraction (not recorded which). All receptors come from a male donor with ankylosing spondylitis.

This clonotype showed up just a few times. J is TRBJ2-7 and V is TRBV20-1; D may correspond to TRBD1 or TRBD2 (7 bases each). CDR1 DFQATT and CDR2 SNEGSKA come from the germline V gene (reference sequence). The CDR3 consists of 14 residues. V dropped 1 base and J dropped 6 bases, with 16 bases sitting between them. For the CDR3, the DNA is TGCAGTGCTAGAGGGGGGGGACAGTCTGGCGAGCAGTACTTC. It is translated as CSARGGGQSGEQYF.

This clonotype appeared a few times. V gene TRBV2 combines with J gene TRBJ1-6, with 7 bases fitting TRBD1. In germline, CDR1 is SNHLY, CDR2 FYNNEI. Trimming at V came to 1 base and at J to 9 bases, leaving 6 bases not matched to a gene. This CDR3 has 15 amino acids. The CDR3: CASSEGGTAFSPLHF. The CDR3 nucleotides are TGTGCCAGCAGTGAAGGGGGGACAGCCTTTTCACCCCTCCACTTT.

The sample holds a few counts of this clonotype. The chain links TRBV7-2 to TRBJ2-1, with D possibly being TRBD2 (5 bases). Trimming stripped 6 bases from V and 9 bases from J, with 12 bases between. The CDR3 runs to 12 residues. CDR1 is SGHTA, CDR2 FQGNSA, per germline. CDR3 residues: CASSQLESEQFF. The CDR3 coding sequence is TGTGCCAGCAGTCAACTAGAATCTGAGCAGTTCTTC.

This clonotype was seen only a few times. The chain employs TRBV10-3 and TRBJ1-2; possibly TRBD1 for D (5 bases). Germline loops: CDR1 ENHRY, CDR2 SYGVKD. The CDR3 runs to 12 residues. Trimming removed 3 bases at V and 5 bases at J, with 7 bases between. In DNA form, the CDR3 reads TGTGCCATCAGTGATGGGACTTATGGCTACACCTTC. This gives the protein CAISDGTYGYTF.

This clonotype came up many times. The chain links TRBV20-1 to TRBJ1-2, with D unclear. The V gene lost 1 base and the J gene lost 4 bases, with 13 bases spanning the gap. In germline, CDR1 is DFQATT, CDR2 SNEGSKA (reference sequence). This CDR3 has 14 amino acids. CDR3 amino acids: CSARVGNRVYGYTF. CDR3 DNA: TGCAGTGCTAGAGTTGGAAATCGGGTCTATGGCTACACCTTC.

The CDR3 reads CASSLRLQAGTNEQFF. CDR3 coding DNA: TGTGCCAGCAGTTTAAGGTTGCAAGCGGGGACTAATGAGCAGTTCTTC. This chain connects TRBV28 to TRBJ2-1; 7 bases align to TRBD2. V trimming: 2 bases; J trimming: 7 bases; junction bases outside the gene matches: 11. Germline assignment: CDR1 MDHEN and CDR2 SYDVKM. The CDR3 has 16 amino acids.

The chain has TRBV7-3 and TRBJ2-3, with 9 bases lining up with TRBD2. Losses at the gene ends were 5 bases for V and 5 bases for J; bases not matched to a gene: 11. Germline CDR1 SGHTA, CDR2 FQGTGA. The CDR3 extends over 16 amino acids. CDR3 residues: CASSPLQRGVGDTQYF. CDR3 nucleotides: TGTGCCAGCAGCCCCCTACAGCGGGGGGTTGGAGATACGCAGTATTTT.

The CDR3 DNA reads as TGTGCCAGCAGGACCGGACAGGGCAATCAGCCCCAGCATTTT. Encoded protein: CASRTGQGNQPQHF. This chain uses TRBV28 with TRBJ1-5; 7 bases are shared with TRBD1. This CDR3 contains 14 residues. CDR1 and CDR2 from the germline V gene are MDHEN and SYDVKM. J lost 2 bases, V lost 6 bases, and 4 bases had no gene match.

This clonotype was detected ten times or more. The CDR3 reads CASSVGRAVEDTIYF. The CDR3 DNA is TGTGCCAGCAGTGTGGGCAGGGCGGTCGAGGACACCATATATTTT. The genes are TRBV28 and TRBJ1-3; tentative D call: TRBD1 (5 bases). Trimming took 5 bases from V and 8 from J, leaving 19 bases between them. The CDR3 runs 15 residues. The V gene's germline CDR1 is MDHEN and CDR2 SYDVKM.

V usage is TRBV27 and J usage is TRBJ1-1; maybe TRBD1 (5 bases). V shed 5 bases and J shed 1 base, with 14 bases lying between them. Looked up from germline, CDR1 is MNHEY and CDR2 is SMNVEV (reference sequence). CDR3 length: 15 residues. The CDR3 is CASSPLGRPNTEAFF. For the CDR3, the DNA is TGTGCCAGCAGTCCACTGGGACGACCGAACACTGAAGCTTTCTTT.

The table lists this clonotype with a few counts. The CDR3 spells CASDCNEQFF. CDR3 in DNA: TGTGCCAGCGACTGCAATGAGCAGTTCTTC. The V call is TRBV21-1, the J call TRBJ2-1. TRBV21-1 is classified as a pseudogene. The CDR3 loop spans 10 amino acids.

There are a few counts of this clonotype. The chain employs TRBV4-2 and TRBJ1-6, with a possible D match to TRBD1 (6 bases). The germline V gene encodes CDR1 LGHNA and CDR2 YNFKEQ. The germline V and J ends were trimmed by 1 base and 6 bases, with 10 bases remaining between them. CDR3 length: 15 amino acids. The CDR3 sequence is CASSQVGGFNSPLHF. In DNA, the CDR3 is TGTGCCAGCAGCCAAGTAGGGGGATTTAATTCACCCCTCCACTTT.

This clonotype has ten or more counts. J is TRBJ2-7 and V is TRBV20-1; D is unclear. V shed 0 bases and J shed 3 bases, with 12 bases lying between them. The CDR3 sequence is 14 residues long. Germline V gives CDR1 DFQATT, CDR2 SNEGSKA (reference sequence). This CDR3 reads CSARDRTGLYEQYF. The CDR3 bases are TGCAGTGCTAGAGATCGTACCGGGCTCTACGAGCAGTACTTC.

The CDR3 nucleotides read TGTGCCAGCAGCCCAAGGGGAGTAGCGGGAAACAATGAGCAGTTCTTC. Its translation is CASSPRGVAGNNEQFF. The V call is TRBV4-2, the J call TRBJ2-1, with TRBD2 identical over 8 bases. CDR1 and CDR2 (germline): LGHNA, YNFKEQ. V was pared by 4 bases and J by 5 bases, with 10 bases of the junction left unmatched. The CDR3 consists of 16 residues.

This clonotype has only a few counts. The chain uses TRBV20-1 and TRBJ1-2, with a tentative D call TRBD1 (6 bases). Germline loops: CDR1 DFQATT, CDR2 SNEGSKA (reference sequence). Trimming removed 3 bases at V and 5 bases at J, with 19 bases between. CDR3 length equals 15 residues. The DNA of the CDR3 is TGCAGTGCTAGTGGACAGCGAGCCAGACTTTATGGCTACACCTTC. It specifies CSASGQRARLYGYTF.

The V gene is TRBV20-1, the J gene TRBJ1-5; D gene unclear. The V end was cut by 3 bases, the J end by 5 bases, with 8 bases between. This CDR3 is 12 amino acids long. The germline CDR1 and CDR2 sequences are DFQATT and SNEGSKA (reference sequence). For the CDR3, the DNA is TGCAGTGCTAGCACAGCCGATCAGCCCCAGCATTTT. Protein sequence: CSASTADQPQHF.

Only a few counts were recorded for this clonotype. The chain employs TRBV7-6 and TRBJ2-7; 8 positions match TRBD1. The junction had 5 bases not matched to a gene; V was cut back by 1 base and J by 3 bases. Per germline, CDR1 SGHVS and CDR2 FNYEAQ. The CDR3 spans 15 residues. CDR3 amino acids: CASSLVGQGIYEQYF. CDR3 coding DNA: TGTGCCAGCAGCTTAGTTGGACAGGGAATCTACGAGCAGTACTTC.

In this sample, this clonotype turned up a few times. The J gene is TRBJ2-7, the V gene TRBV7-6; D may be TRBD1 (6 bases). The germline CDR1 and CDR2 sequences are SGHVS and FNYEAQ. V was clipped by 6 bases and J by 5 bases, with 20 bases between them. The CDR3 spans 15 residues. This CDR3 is CASRATGFSRDEQYF. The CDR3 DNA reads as TGTGCCAGCAGAGCTACAGGGTTCTCTCGGGACGAGCAGTACTTC.

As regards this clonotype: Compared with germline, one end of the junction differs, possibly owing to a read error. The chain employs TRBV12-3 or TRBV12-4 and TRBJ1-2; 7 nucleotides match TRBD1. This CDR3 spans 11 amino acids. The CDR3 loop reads CASSLLGTVLF. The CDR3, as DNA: TGTGCCAGCAGTCTCTTGGGGACAGTCCTGTTC.

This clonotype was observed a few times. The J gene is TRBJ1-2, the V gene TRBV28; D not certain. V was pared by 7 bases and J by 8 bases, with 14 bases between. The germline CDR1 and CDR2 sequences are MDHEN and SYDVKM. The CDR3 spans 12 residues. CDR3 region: CASNTLGRGYTF. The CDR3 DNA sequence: TGTGCCAGCAATACTCTCGGACGGGGCTACACCTTC.

The CDR3 loop reads CASSSAGGSYGYTF. The CDR3 nucleotides are TGTGCCAGCAGTTCCGCAGGGGGCAGCTATGGCTACACCTTC. The chain uses TRBV6-5 and TRBJ1-2; 8 bases are shared with TRBD1. CDR3 length equals 14 residues. J was trimmed by 4 bases and V by 4 bases; bases with no gene match: 5. The germline CDR1 and CDR2 sequences are MNHEY and SVGAGI.